The T cell receptor beta chain under discussion was sequenced for a study of identical twins. One entry per CDR3 protein results from TCRdb running MiXCR on the 5' RACE reads. The data contain about 520,000 distinct CDR3 sequences, around 20% of them singletons. This CDR3 region has 15 residues. Trimming took 6 bases from V and 7 from J; bases not matched to a gene: 12. These data were also reused for a study on T cells expressing NK-cell markers. This second report adds: Sorted CD3+CD56+NKG2C+, CD3+CD56+NKG2C- and CD3+CD56-NKG2C+ T cells provided the TCR beta repertoires.

The source of this sequence is a woman aged 18-30 years in good health. Sequenced sample: CD4+ T cells sorted from blood. This rearrangement joins TRBV12-3 or TRBV12-4 to TRBJ2-5; 9 bases agree with TRBD1. The CDR3 DNA follows: TGTGCCAGCAGCCCCGCCAGGACAGGGGCAGGGACCCAGTACTTC. It is translated as CASSPARTGAGTQYF.